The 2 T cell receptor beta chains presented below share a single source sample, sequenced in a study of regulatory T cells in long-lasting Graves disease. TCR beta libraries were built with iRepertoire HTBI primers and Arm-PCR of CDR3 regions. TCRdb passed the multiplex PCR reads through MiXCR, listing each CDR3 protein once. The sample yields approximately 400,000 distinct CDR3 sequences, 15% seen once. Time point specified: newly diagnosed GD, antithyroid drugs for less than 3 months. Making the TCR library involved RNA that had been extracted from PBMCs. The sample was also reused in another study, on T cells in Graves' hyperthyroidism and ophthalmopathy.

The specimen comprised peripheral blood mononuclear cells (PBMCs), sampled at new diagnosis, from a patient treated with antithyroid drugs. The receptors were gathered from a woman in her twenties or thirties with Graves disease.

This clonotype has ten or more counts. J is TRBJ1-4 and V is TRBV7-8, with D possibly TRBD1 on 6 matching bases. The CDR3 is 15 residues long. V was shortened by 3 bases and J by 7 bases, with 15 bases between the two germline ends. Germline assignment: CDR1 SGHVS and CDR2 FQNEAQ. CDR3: CASSFGGRVAEKLFF. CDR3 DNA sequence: TGTGCCAGCAGCTTTGGGGGCAGGGTGGCTGAAAAACTGTTTTTT.

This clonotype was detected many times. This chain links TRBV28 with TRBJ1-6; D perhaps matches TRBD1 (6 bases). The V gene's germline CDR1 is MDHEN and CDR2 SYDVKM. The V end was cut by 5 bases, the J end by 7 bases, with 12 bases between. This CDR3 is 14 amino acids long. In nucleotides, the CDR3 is TGTGCCAGCAGTCCTCAGGGGTCAAATTCACCCCTCCACTTT. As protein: CASSPQGSNSPLHF.